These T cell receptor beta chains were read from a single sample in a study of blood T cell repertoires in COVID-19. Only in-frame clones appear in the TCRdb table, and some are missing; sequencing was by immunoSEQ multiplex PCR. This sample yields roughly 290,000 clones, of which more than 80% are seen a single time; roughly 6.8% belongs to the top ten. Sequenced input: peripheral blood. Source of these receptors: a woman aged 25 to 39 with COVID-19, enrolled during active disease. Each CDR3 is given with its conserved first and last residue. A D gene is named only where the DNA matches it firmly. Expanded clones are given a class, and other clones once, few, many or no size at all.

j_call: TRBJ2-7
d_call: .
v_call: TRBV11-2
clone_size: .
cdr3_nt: TGTGCCAGCAGCTTAGCCCCGCGAGTAGAGCAGTACTTC
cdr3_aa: CASSLAPRVEQYF

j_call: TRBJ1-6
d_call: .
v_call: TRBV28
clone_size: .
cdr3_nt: TGTGCCAGCAGTTTGGGCAAAGACGGTGGGTCACCCCTCCACTTT
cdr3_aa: CASSLGKDGGSPLHF

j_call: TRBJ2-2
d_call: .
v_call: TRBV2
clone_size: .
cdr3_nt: TGTGCCAGCAGTGCCCCCCCTACGAACACCGGGGAGCTGTTTTTT
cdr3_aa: CASSAPPTNTGELFF

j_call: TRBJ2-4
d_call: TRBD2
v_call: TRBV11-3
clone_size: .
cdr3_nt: TGTGCCAGCAGCCCTGGGGGTAGCGGGAGAGCCAAAAACATTCAGTACTTC
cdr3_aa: CASSPGGSGRAKNIQYF

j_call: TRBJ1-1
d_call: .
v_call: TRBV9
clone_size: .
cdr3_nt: TGTGCCAGCAGCCCTGGACATAGGAACACTGAAGCTTTCTTT
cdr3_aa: CASSPGHRNTEAFF

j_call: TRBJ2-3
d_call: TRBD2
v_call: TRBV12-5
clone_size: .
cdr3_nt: TGTGCTAGTGGTTTGGGGGGACTAGCGGGAGAGTCAGATACGCAGTATTTT
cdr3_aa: CASGLGGLAGESDTQYF

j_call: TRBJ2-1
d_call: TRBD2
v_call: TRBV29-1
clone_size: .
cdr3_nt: TGCAGCGTCCGTAAAGGGCTAGCGGGGACAGCCAATGAGCAGTTCTTC
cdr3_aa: CSVRKGLAGTANEQFF

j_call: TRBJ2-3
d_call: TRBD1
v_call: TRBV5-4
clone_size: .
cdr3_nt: TGTGCCAGCAGACGGGACAGGATGTCTCTTAGCACAGATACGCAGTATTTT
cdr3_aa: CASRRDRMSLSTDTQYF

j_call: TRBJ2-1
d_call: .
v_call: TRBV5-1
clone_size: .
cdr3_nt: TGCGCCAGCAGCCCCCAGAGCGGGCGGTGGGATGAGCAGTTCTTC
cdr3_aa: CASSPQSGRWDEQFF

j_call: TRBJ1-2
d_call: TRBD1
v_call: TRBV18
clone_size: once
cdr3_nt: TGTGCCAGCTCACCACAGGGGGCGCATTATGGCTACACCTTC
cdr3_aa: CASSPQGAHYGYTF

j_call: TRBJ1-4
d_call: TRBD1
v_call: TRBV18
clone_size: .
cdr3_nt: TGTGCCAGCTCTCCTAGACAGGGGGCGTTTGAAAAACTGTTTTTT
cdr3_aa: CASSPRQGAFEKLFF

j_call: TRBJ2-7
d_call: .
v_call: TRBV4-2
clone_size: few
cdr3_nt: TGTGCCAGCAGCCAAGAGAGGAGAGCCGAGCAGTACTTC
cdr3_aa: CASSQERRAEQYF

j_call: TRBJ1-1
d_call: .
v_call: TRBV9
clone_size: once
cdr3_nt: TGTGCCAGCAGCGTAGTTGGGAGTCCTGAAGCTTTCTTT
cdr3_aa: CASSVVGSPEAFF

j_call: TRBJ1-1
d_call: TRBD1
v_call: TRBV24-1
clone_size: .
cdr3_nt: TGTGCCACCAGTGACCCCGGGACAGGGGGCAAAGGTGAAGCTTTCTTT
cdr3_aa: CATSDPGTGGKGEAFF

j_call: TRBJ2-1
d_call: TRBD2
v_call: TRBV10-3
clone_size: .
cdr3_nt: TGTGCCATCAGTGAGTCAAGCGGGAGCTGGTCTGGTGAGCAGTTCTTC
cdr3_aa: CAISESSGSWSGEQFF

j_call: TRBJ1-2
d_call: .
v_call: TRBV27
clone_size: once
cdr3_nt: TGTGCCAGCAGTTCTGATCGGGGAGCGGATGGCTACACCTTC
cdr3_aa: CASSSDRGADGYTF

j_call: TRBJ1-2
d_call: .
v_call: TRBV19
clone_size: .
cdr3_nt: TGTGCCAGTAAACTCCAGGAGGGCAATGGCTACACCTTC
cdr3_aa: CASKLQEGNGYTF

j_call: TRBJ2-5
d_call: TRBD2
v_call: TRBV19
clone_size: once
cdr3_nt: TGTCCCCGGGGGGGGGTTGGGGTGGGTCAGGAGACCCAGTACTTC
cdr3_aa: CPRGGVGVGQETQYF

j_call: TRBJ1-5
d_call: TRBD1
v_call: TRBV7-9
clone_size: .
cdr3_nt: TGTGCCAGCAGCTTTGACAGGGCAGGGCCCCAGCATTTT
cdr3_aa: CASSFDRAGPQHF

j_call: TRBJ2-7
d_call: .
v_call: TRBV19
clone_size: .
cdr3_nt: TGTGCCAGTAGTCCGGTGGGAGCCTCGCAGTACTTC
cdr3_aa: CASSPVGASQYF

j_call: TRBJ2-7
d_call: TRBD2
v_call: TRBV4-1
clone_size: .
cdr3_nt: TGCGCCAGCTCGGGACTAGCGGGAGACGAGCAGTACTTC
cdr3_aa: CASSGLAGDEQYF

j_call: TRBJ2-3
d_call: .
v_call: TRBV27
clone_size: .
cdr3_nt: TGTGCCAGCAGTCCCCTGACAGCAGATACGCAGTATTTT
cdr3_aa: CASSPLTADTQYF

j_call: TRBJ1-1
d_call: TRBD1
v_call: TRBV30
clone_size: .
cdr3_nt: TGTGCCTGGAGTGTAACAGGGGTATTAAACACTGAAGCTTTCTTT
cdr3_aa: CAWSVTGVLNTEAFF

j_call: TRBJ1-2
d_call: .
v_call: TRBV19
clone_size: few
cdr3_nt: TGTGCCAGTAGTGGGGACTCCGGAGGAGGCTACACCTTC
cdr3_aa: CASSGDSGGGYTF

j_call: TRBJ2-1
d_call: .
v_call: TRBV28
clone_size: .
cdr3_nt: TGTGCCAGCAGCCTCCCAGGGCTTATCGATGAGCAGTTCTTC
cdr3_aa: CASSLPGLIDEQFF

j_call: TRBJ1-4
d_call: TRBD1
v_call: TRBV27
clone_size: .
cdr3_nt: TGTGCCAGCAGTCCTCACAGGGGACGTCTGTTTTTT
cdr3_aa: CASSPHRGRLFF

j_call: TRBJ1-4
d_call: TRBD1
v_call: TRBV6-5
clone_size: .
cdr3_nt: TGTGCCAGCAGTCCAGCGGACAGGGACAATGAAAAACTGTTTTTT
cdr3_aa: CASSPADRDNEKLFF

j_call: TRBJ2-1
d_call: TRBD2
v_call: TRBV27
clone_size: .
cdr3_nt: TGTGCCAGCACTAGAAAGGGGACTAGCGGGAAAAGCTCCTACAATGAGCAGTTCTTC
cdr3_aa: CASTRKGTSGKSSYNEQFF

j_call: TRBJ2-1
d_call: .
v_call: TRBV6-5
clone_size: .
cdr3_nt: TGTGCCAGCAGCCCCCCCGGCAATGAGCAGTTCTTC
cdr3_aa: CASSPPGNEQFF

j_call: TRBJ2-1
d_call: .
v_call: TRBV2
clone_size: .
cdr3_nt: TGTGCCAGCAGCTATAACTCCTACAATGAGCAGTTCTTC
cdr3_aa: CASSYNSYNEQFF

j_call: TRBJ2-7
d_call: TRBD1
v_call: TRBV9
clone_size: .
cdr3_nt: TGTGCCAGCAGCGTAGGAGGACAGGGAATTTGGTACGAGCAGTACTTC
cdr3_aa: CASSVGGQGIWYEQYF

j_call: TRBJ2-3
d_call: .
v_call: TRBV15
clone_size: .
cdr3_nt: TGTGCCACCAGCAGAGCTAGCACAGATACGCAGTATTTT
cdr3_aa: CATSRASTDTQYF

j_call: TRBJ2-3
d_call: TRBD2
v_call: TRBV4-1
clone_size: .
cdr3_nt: TGCGCCAGCAGCCAAACGACTAGCGGTTTGGGAGATACGCAGTATTTT
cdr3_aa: CASSQTTSGLGDTQYF

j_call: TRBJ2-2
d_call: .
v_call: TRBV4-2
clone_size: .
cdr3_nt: TGTGCCAGCAGCCAAGGGGCTGGGTTTCTCGGGGAGCTGTTTTTT
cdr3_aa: CASSQGAGFLGELFF

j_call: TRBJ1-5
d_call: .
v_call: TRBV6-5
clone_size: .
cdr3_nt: TGTGCCAGCAGTCATCCCGGGTTTCTAAATCAGCCCCAGCATTTT
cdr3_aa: CASSHPGFLNQPQHF

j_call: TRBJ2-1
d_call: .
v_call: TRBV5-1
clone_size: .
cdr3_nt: TGCGCCAGCAGCTTTGGGGGAACAGGGAAGAATGAGCAGTTCTTC
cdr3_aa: CASSFGGTGKNEQFF

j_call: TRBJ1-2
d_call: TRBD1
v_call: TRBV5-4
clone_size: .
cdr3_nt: TGTGCCAGCAGCCCCCGGGACAGCTGGGACTATGGCTACACCTTC
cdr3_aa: CASSPRDSWDYGYTF

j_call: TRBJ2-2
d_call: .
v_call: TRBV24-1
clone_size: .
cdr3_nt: TGTGCCACCAGTCCCCGAGGCAGGGGAGGGTTCACCGGGGAGCTGTTTTTT
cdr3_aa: CATSPRGRGGFTGELFF